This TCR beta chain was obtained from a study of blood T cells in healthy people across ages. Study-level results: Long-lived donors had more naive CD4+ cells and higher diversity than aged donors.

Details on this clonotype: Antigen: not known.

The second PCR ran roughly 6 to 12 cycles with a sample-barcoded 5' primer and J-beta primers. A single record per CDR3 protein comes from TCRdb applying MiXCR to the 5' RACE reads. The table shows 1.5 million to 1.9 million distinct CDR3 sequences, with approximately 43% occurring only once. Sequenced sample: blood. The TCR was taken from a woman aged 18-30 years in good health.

CDR3 nucleotides: TGTGCCAGCAGTCCACGTCCCGGGACTAGCGGCAACTCCTACGAGCAGTACTTC. Its translation is CASSPRPGTSGNSYEQYF. This chain joins TRBV12-3 or TRBV12-4 and TRBJ2-7, with TRBD2 identical over 11 bases. CDR3 length: 18 amino acids. J was trimmed by 0 bases and V by 5 bases; bases with no gene match: 12.